The T cell receptor beta chain under discussion was sequenced for a study of glioma-infiltrating T cells. Study conclusions and caveats: Tissue-blood divergence was below expectation in non-neoplastic patients, above in gliomas.

On this clonotype itself: Antigen unknown.

The CDR3 contains 16 residues. Germline-derived CDR1 and CDR2 are SEHNR and FQNEAQ (reference sequence). V lost 5 bases and J lost 12, with 28 bases in between. The iRepertoire nested amplicon-rescue multiplex PCR amplified TCR alpha and beta CDR3s from RNA. TCRdb itself ran the multiplex PCR reads through MiXCR, one entry per CDR3 protein. Among some 85,000 distinct CDR3 sequences, approximately 22% were seen once, and the ten largest hold under 8.5%. The sequencing input was glioma tissue, nonneoplastic brain tissue, or PBMCs (not recorded which). The receptor was derived from a human donor with low-grade glioma or glioblastoma, undergoing nonglioma brain surgery, or in good health (not recorded which). This sequence joins TRBV7-9 and TRBJ1-1; possible D gene TRBD1, 5 bases. For the CDR3, the DNA is TGTGCCAGCAGCCTCGCCGGGGGTGCACTGACCATGGGATCTTTCTTT. Translating gives CASSLAGGALTMGSFF.